Presented here are 21 T cell receptor beta chains from one specimen sequenced in a study of OX40 agonist ivuxolimab in advanced cancers. The assay was immunoSEQ multiplex PCR, and TCRdb's table has in-frame clones only and misses some. The sample carries 80,000 to 100,000 clones, 88% recorded once. The material sequenced was CD4+ or CD8+ T cells sorted from blood, taken in a trial of the OX40 agonist ivuxolimab. The receptor source for this set is an adult with an advanced solid tumor such as melanoma, head and neck, liver or kidney cancer.

The chain has TRBV5-1 and TRBJ2-3, with D hard to call. Per germline, CDR1 SGHRS and CDR2 YFSETQ. V was pared by 5 bases and J by 4 bases, with 14 bases between. There are 14 residues in the CDR3. CDR3 region: CASSSLQRPDTQYF. Written as DNA, the CDR3 is TGCGCCAGCAGTTCCCTCCAACGACCAGATACGCAGTATTTT.

V and J are TRBV19 and TRBJ1-5; D is undetermined. This CDR3 is built from 13 residues. Per the germline V gene, CDR1 is LNHDA and CDR2 is SQIVND (reference sequence). The V end was cut by 3 bases, the J end by 7 bases, with 10 bases between. The CDR3 DNA is TGTGCCAGTAGTATTGGTATACGACAGCCCCAGCATTTT. Its translation: CASSIGIRQPQHF.

The chain joins TRBV6-5 to TRBJ1-2, with TRBD1 matching 8 bases. The ends lost 6 bases at V and 4 bases at J; junction bases unmatched: 7. Looked up from germline, CDR1 is MNHEY and CDR2 is SVGAGI. This CDR3 is built from 14 residues. The CDR3 is CASRSGGRGYGYTF. In DNA form, the CDR3 reads TGTGCCAGCAGATCAGGGGGCCGGGGCTATGGCTACACCTTC.

The chain combines TRBV27 with TRBJ2-7; 9 bases are a match to TRBD1. The CDR3 runs to 13 residues. V was clipped by 4 bases and J by 7 bases; unmatched bases: 5. CDR1 and CDR2 from the germline V gene are MNHEY and SMNVEV (reference sequence). CDR3 nucleotide sequence: TGTGCCAGCAGTTCACAGGGGGCCAGGGAGCAGTACTTC. It is translated as CASSSQGAREQYF.

V gene TRBV19 combines with J gene TRBJ2-2; D assignment may be TRBD1 or TRBD2 (5 bases each). This CDR3 contains 17 residues. Germline V gene data show CDR1 as LNHDA and CDR2 as SQIVND (reference sequence). Trimming cost V 4 bases and J 3 bases, with 18 bases left between them. The CDR3 spells CASSRVGASGDTGELFF. The DNA for the CDR3 is TGTGCCAGTAGTAGGGTTGGGGCCTCCGGGGACACCGGGGAGCTGTTTTTT.

The gene calls are TRBV7-9 and TRBJ1-1; D remains unclear. This CDR3 comprises 15 residues. Germline V gene lookup returns CDR1 SEHNR and CDR2 FQNEAQ (reference sequence). Trimming took 6 bases from V and 2 from J, leaving 16 bases between them. CDR3: CASSPPTRENTEAFF. The CDR3 DNA reads TGTGCCAGCAGTCCGCCGACCCGGGAAAACACTGAAGCTTTCTTT.

The chain joins TRBV1 to TRBJ1-1; no DNA check was done on the table's D call, TRBD1. TRBV1 is a known pseudogene. This CDR3 contains 14 residues. The CDR3, as DNA: TGCACCAGCTGGGAAGGGGCGGTGAACACTGAAGCTTTCTTT. As protein: CTSWEGAVNTEAFF.

V and J are TRBV6-5 and TRBJ1-4, with TRBD1 as a possible D gene (5 bases). Between the trimmed V and J ends, which lost 5 bases and 0 bases, there was a span of 7 bases. Germline CDR1 MNHEY, CDR2 SVGAGI. This CDR3 contains 14 residues. Here the CDR3 DNA reads TGTGCCAGCAGTCGACAGACAACTAATGAAAAACTGTTTTTT. Residues: CASSRQTTNEKLFF.

The chain joins TRBV18 to TRBJ2-3; no firm D call. The V gene lost 7 bases and the J gene lost 3 bases, with 20 bases spanning the gap. Germline loops: CDR1 KGHSH, CDR2 LQKENI. There are 16 residues in the CDR3. CDR3 nucleotide sequence: TGTGCCAGCTTTCTCCGAGATCCCCCGCGGACAGATACGCAGTATTTT. This sequence encodes CASFLRDPPRTDTQYF.

This clone was recorded only once. This chain connects TRBV5-4 to TRBJ2-1; TRBD1 aligns across 7 bases. CDR3 size: 12 residues. V dropped 3 bases and J dropped 12; count of bases not matched to a gene: 6. Germline CDR1 reads SGHNT; CDR2 reads YYREEE (reference sequence). This chain's CDR3 is CASSSPGQPQFF. The DNA of the CDR3 is TGTGCCAGCAGCTCACCGGGACAGCCGCAGTTCTTC.

This chain uses TRBV5-1 with TRBJ2-7; D is possibly TRBD1 (6 bases). The length of the CDR3 is 14 residues. With 5 bases removed from V and 1 base from J, the gap between germline ends came to 13 bases. Germline lookup yields CDR1 SGHRS and CDR2 YFSETQ. The CDR3 loop is CASRPQTGSYEQYF. Written as DNA, the CDR3 is TGCGCCAGCAGACCCCAGACAGGTTCCTACGAGCAGTACTTC. The complete variable domain, with remaining parts taken from reference TRBV5-1 and TRBJ2-7, reads KAGVTQTPRYLIKTRGQQVTLSCSPISGHRSVSWYQQTPGQGLQFLFEYFSETQRNKGNFPGRFSGRQFSNSRSEMNVSTLELGDSALYLCASRPQTGSYEQYFGPGTRLTVT.

CDR3 nucleotides: TGTGCCAGCAGCTCTCTCTCAGGGATCAAGGGGGCAGGTGGCTACACCTTC. Translation gives CASSSLSGIKGAGGYTF. V is TRBV11-2 and J is TRBJ1-2, with 7 positions matching TRBD1. There are 17 residues in the CDR3. With V trimmed by 4 bases and J by 7 bases, 18 bases remained unmatched. The germline CDR1 and CDR2 sequences are SGHAT and FQNNGV.

The J gene is TRBJ2-1, the V gene TRBV28; 8 bases map to TRBD1. The CDR3 length is 15 residues. The germline CDR1 and CDR2 sequences are MDHEN and SYDVKM. V trimming: 5 bases; J trimming: 4 bases; junction bases outside the gene matches: 7. CDR3 sequence reads: CASSPQGAQYNEQFF. CDR3 DNA: TGTGCCAGCAGTCCGCAGGGGGCGCAGTACAATGAGCAGTTCTTC.

The genes are TRBV5-1 and TRBJ2-7; 7 positions agree with TRBD1. Germline CDR1 SGHRS, CDR2 YFSETQ. This CDR3 comprises 13 residues. V lost 5 bases to trimming and J lost 0 bases; unmatched junction nucleotides: 2. CDR3 in DNA: TGCGCCAGCAGTCCAGGGGGCTCCTACGAGCAGTACTTC. This codes for CASSPGGSYEQYF.

The sample holds one count of this clone. The chain carries TRBV30 and TRBJ1-2, with 10 bases identical to TRBD1. J gave up 6 bases and V 3 bases, and 1 base lay outside the gene matches. Germline V CDR1 and CDR2: GTSNPN, SVGIG (reference sequence). The CDR3 is 12 amino acids. DNA of the CDR3: TGTGCCTGGAGCGGGACAGGGGATGGCTACACCTTC. This encodes CAWSGTGDGYTF.

The chain recombines TRBV21-1 with TRBJ2-1; TRBD2 was called by the table and not checked on the DNA. TRBV21-1 is classified as a pseudogene. The CDR3 spans 15 residues. The CDR3 loop reads CASTPAAGVYNEQFF. CDR3 bases: TGTGCCAGCACCCCAGCAGCGGGAGTCTACAATGAGCAGTTCTTC.

V and J are TRBV27 and TRBJ1-1; D is possibly TRBD1 (6 bases). V gave up 4 bases and J gave up 0 bases, with 21 bases separating them. CDR1 and CDR2 (germline): MNHEY, SMNVEV (reference sequence). The CDR3 has 18 amino acids. The CDR3 here is CASSSYTGNHRVNTEAFF. As DNA, the CDR3 is TGTGCCAGCAGTTCTTATACAGGGAATCATCGGGTGAACACTGAAGCTTTCTTT.

V is TRBV2 and J is TRBJ1-5; no definite D call. CDR1 SNHLY and CDR2 FYNNEI come from the germline V gene. V shed 8 bases and J shed 2 bases, with 13 bases lying between them. This CDR3 region has 14 residues. CDR3 sequence (DNA): TGTGCCAGCCGTCGTGAGGTTGGCAATCAGCCCCAGCATTTT. This codes for CASRREVGNQPQHF.

This clone is a singleton in its sample. The chain uses TRBV6-6 and TRBJ1-3, with a tentative D call TRBD1 (5 bases). Germline V gene data show CDR1 as MNHNY and CDR2 as SVGAGI (reference sequence). The CDR3 spans 16 residues. Trimming left V 5 bases short and J 4 bases short, with 18 bases between. The CDR3 is CASSQPFQGSGNTIYF. The CDR3 region has the DNA TGTGCCAGCAGTCAACCCTTCCAGGGTAGCGGAAACACCATATATTTT.

V usage is TRBV30 and J usage is TRBJ2-7; weak D call: TRBD1 (6 bases). The V end lost 5 bases, the J end lost 4 bases, and 24 bases lay between the germline ends. In germline, CDR1 is GTSNPN, CDR2 SVGIG (reference sequence). This CDR3 spans 16 amino acids. CDR3 bases: TGTGCCTGGTCCCGAGAATTCAGACTAACAGGGTACGAGCAGTACTTC. Translation gives CAWSREFRLTGYEQYF.

The J gene is TRBJ1-1, the V gene TRBV25-1; possible D gene TRBD1, 5 bases. V gave up 2 bases and J gave up 1 base, with 8 bases separating them. CDR3 length: 14 residues. Germline-derived CDR1 and CDR2 are MGHDK and SYGVNS. CDR3 region: CASSEKGWNTEAFF. CDR3 sequence (DNA): TGTGCCAGCAGTGAAAAGGGGTGGAACACTGAAGCTTTCTTT. Combining the CDR3 with reference TRBV25-1 and TRBJ1-1 gives the whole variable domain EADIYQTPRYLVIGTGKKITLECSQTMGHDKMYWYQQDPGMELHLIHYSYGVNSTEKGDLSSESTVSRIRTEHFPLTLESARPSHTSQYLCASSEKGWNTEAFFGQGTRLTVV.